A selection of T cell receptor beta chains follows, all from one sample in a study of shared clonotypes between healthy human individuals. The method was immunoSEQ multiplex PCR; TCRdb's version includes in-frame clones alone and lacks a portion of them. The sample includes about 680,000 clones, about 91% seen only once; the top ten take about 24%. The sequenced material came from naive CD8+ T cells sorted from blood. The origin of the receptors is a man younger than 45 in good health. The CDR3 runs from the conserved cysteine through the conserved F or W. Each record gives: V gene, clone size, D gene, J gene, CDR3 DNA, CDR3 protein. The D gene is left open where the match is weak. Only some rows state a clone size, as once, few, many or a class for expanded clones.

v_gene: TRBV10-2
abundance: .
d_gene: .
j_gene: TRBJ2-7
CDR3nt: TGCGCCATCGGGACGCCCTCCTACGAGCAGTACTTC
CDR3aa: CAIGTPSYEQYF

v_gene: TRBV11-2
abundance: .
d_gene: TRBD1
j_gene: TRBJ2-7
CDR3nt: TGTGCCAGCAGCTCCCTCGGGCCGGACAGGGGGCTGGAATACGAGCAGTACTTC
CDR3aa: CASSSLGPDRGLEYEQYF

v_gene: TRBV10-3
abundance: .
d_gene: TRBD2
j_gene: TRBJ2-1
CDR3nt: TGTGCCATCAGTGAGACCTGGACTAGCGGGATCCAGAGGGAGTTCTTC
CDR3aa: CAISETWTSGIQREFF

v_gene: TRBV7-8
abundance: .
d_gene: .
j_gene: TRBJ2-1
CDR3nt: TGTGCCAGCATACCTACCTTCTCAAAGAATGAGCAGTTCTTC
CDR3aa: CASIPTFSKNEQFF

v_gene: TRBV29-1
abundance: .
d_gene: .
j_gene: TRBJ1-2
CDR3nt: TGCAGCGCCCCCCGGAATGGCGGTCATGGCTACACCTTC
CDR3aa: CSAPRNGGHGYTF

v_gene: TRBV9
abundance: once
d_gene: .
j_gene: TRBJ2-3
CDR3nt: TGTGCCAGCAGCGAGGGGACTGACGGGTACACAGATACGCAGTATTTT
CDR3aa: CASSEGTDGYTDTQYF

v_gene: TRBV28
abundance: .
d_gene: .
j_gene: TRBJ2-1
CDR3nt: TGTGCCAGCAGTCTGGGGGACAATGAGCAGTTCTTC
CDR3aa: CASSLGDNEQFF

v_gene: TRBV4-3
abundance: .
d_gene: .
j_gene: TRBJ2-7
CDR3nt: TGCGCCAGCAGCCAAGTGGGAAACGGGGCCTACGAGCAGTACTTC
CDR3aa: CASSQVGNGAYEQYF

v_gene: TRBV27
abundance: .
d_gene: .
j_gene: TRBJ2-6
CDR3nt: TGTGCCAGCAGTTACCCTGGGGCCAACGTCCTGACTTTC
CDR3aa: CASSYPGANVLTF

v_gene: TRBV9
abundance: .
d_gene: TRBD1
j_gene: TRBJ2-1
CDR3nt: TGTGCCAGCAGCCCCCGGACAGGGGCGTTTGAGCAGTTCTTC
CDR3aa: CASSPRTGAFEQFF

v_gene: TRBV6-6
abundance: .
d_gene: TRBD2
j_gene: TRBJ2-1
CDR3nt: TGTGCCAGCAGCCATGGACTAGCGGGAGTTAACAATGAGCAGTTCTTC
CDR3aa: CASSHGLAGVNNEQFF

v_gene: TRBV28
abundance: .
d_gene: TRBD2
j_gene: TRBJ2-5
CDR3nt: TGTGCCAGCATCGGGGGAGGGGCCAGAGAGACCCAGTACTTC
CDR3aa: CASIGGGARETQYF

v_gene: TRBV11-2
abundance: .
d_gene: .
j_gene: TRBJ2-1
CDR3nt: TGTGCCAGCCAGGACGATGCGGGTTTGGAGGAGCAGTTCTTC
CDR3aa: CASQDDAGLEEQFF

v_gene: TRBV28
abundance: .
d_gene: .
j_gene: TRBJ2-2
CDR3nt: TGTGCCAGCAGTTTTGCCGTGAACACCGGGGAGCTGTTTTTT
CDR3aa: CASSFAVNTGELFF

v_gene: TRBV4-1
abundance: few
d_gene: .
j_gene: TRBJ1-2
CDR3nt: TGCGCCAGCAGAAGGGACGACTATGGCTACACCTTC
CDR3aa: CASRRDDYGYTF

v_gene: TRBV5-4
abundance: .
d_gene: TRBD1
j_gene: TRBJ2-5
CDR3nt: TGTGCCAGCAGCCAGGGACAGGGGCAAGAGACCCAGTACTTC
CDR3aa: CASSQGQGQETQYF